This TCR beta chain is drawn from a study of Ad26.COV2.S vaccination and SARS-CoV-2 variants. At the level of the study: A participant enrolled in the COV1001 Ad26.COV2.S trial arm provided the sample. The study gave Ad26.COV2.S intramuscularly, once or twice 56 days apart.

The treatment was: 19 received Ad26.COV2.S at low or high dose, single or two shots; 5 received placebo; per-sample allocation not given. The samples date from day 63 after the first vaccine or placebo injection. The vaccine antigen was prefusion-stabilized Wuhan SARS-CoV-2 spike. Repertoires were generated with immunoSEQ multiplex PCR, while TCRdb's copy carries only in-frame clones and drops some. This table has some 400,000 clones, roughly 90% appearing once. As regards this clone: The target antigen is unknown.

Germline V gene lookup returns CDR1 LGHDT and CDR2 YNNKEL (reference sequence). V lost 4 bases, J lost 7 bases, and 7 bases stayed unmatched. This CDR3 is 14 amino acids long. General study findings and limits: The study found similar non-spike TCR breadth in vaccine and placebo recipients.

Sequencing was performed on peripheral blood, taken in a trial of Ad26.COV2.S vaccine versus placebo. This chain connects TRBV3-1 (or the pseudogene TRBV3-2) to TRBJ2-7; 10 bases are shared with TRBD2. The origin of this receptor is a person between 18 and 59 years old who received the Ad26.COV2.S COVID-19 vaccine or a placebo. The CDR3 region has the DNA TGTGCCAGCAGCCCGGCTAGCGGGAGACAGGAGCAGTACTTC. It encodes CASSPASGRQEQYF.